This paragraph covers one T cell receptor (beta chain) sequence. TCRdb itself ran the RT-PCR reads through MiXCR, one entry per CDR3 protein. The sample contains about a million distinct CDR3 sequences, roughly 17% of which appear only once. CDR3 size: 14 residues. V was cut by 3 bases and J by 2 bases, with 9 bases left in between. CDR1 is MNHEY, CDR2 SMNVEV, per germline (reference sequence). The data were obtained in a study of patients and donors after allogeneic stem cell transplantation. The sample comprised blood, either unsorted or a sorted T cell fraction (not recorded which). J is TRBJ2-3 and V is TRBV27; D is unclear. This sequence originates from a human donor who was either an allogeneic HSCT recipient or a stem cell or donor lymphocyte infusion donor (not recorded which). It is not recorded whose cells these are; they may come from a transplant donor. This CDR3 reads CASSFSRNTDTQYF. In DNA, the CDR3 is TGTGCCAGCAGTTTTTCCAGAAACACAGATACGCAGTATTTT.